The clone carrying this T cell receptor beta chain was seen at least ten times. Its antigen is currently unknown. V shed 5 bases and J shed 2 bases, with 9 bases lying between them. This CDR3 is built from 13 residues. The germline V gene has CDR1 SGHTA and CDR2 FQGNSA. A quantitative 5'-RACE method, one with molecular barcodes, was used to make TCR beta libraries. MiXCR, applied by TCRdb to the 5' RACE reads, yields one record per CDR3 protein. The sample lists fewer than 450,000 distinct CDR3 sequences, under 20% occurring once. The sample belongs to a study of CD8 T cells in ankylosing spondylitis. Notes on the study in general: A TCR beta motif of eight or nine highly homologous variants seemed to mark ankylosing spondylitis blood. According to the report, clones linked to the disease were significantly enriched in matched synovial fluid samples taken from ankylosing spondylitis patients. Disease-linked clones were found to be CD8+ and relatively rare in peripheral blood. A number of the motif variants had already been described in reactive arthritis synovial fluid and blood.

The chain has TRBV7-2 and TRBJ1-2; no clear D gene. The TCR originated in a male donor with ankylosing spondylitis. Specimen: blood, either unsorted or a sorted T cell fraction (not recorded which). Written as DNA, the CDR3 is TGTGCCAGCAGCCCCGACCAAAACTATGGCTACACCTTC. This gives the protein CASSPDQNYGYTF. The variable domain in full, completed from reference TRBV7-2 and TRBJ1-2, reads GAGVSQSPSNKVTEKGKDVELRCDPISGHTALYWYRQSLGQGLEFLIYFQGNSAPDKSGLPSDRFSAERTGGSVSTLTIQRTQQEDSAVYLCASSPDQNYGYTFGSGTRLTVV.